The rows below give T cell receptor beta chains drawn from one sample of a study of T cell responses to AZD1222 COVID-19 vaccine. Assay used: immunoSEQ multiplex PCR; TCRdb lists only in-frame clones, some missing. The table has some 130,000 clones, over 85% seen once. The specimen comprised peripheral blood, sampled on day 0 of AZD1222 vaccination. The receptors originated from an adult in good health. Each CDR3 is given with its conserved first and last residue. D genes are given only for firm matches. Size is omitted from some rows. Given values are once, few, many or a class for expanded clones.

v_gene: TRBV5-1; j_gene: TRBJ2-2; d_gene: TRBD1; abundance: few; CDR3nt: TGCGCCAGCGGTCGGACAGGTATAACCGGGGAGCTGTTTTTT; CDR3aa: CASGRTGITGELFF
v_gene: TRBV11-3; j_gene: TRBJ2-7; d_gene: .; abundance: .; CDR3nt: TGTGCCAGCAGCTCTAACAGAGTCAGTTCCTACGAGCAGTACTTC; CDR3aa: CASSSNRVSSYEQYF
v_gene: TRBV20-1; j_gene: TRBJ2-3; d_gene: .; abundance: .; CDR3nt: TGCAGTGCTAGTCACGGCACAGATACGCAGTATTTT; CDR3aa: CSASHGTDTQYF
v_gene: TRBV30; j_gene: TRBJ1-4; d_gene: .; abundance: .; CDR3nt: TGTGCCTGGAGCTTAGACCGGGAGAATGAAAAACTGTTTTTT; CDR3aa: CAWSLDRENEKLFF
v_gene: TRBV25-1; j_gene: TRBJ2-3; d_gene: TRBD2; abundance: .; CDR3nt: TGTGCCAGCAGTAGCGGGTTTCGGACTAGCGGGGGCACAGATACGCAGTATTTT; CDR3aa: CASSSGFRTSGGTDTQYF
v_gene: TRBV2; j_gene: TRBJ1-5; d_gene: .; abundance: .; CDR3nt: TGTGCCAGCAGTGATGATCGGATGGGCAATCAGCCCCAGCATTTT; CDR3aa: CASSDDRMGNQPQHF
v_gene: TRBV6-5; j_gene: TRBJ1-2; d_gene: .; abundance: .; CDR3nt: TGTGCCAGCAGTACCGTAGCGGAAGGCTACACCTTC; CDR3aa: CASSTVAEGYTF
v_gene: TRBV29-1; j_gene: TRBJ1-1; d_gene: .; abundance: .; CDR3nt: TGCAGCGTTGATTTGGGTAAGGTTCACACTGAAGCTTTCTTT; CDR3aa: CSVDLGKVHTEAFF
v_gene: TRBV28; j_gene: TRBJ1-5; d_gene: TRBD1; abundance: .; CDR3nt: TGTGCCAGTCGACAGGGGACTCAGCCCCAGCATTTT; CDR3aa: CASRQGTQPQHF
v_gene: TRBV19; j_gene: TRBJ1-1; d_gene: .; abundance: .; CDR3nt: TGTGCCAGTAGTGTAGCTTCGGGCGGCACTGAAGCTTTCTTT; CDR3aa: CASSVASGGTEAFF
v_gene: TRBV6-2/TRBV6-3; j_gene: TRBJ1-5; d_gene: TRBD1; abundance: few; CDR3nt: TGTGCCAGCAGTATCACGAGACAGGGGCGCAATCAGCCCCAGCATTTT; CDR3aa: CASSITRQGRNQPQHF
v_gene: TRBV5-8; j_gene: TRBJ1-2; d_gene: TRBD1; abundance: .; CDR3nt: TGTGCCAGCAGCCCCTCGGGACAGGGTGGGACTAACTATGGCTACACCTTC; CDR3aa: CASSPSGQGGTNYGYTF
v_gene: TRBV23-1; j_gene: TRBJ1-5; d_gene: TRBD1; abundance: .; CDR3nt: TGCGCCAGCAACCAGGGACAGGGCAATCAGCCCCAGCATTTT; CDR3aa: CASNQGQGNQPQHF
v_gene: TRBV15; j_gene: TRBJ1-2; d_gene: TRBD1; abundance: .; CDR3nt: TGTGCCACCAGCAGAGAACAGGGGAACTATGGCTACACCTTC; CDR3aa: CATSREQGNYGYTF
v_gene: TRBV3-1/TRBV3-2; j_gene: TRBJ1-1; d_gene: .; abundance: .; CDR3nt: TGTGCCAGCAGCCAAACACAGAACACTGAAGCTTTCTTT; CDR3aa: CASSQTQNTEAFF
v_gene: TRBV10-3; j_gene: TRBJ1-1; d_gene: TRBD1; abundance: .; CDR3nt: TGTGCCATCAGTGGGCACAGACAGGGGAAGAACACTGAAGCTTTCTTT; CDR3aa: CAISGHRQGKNTEAFF
v_gene: TRBV4-2; j_gene: TRBJ1-2; d_gene: .; abundance: .; CDR3nt: TGTGCCAGCAGCCAAGACAACCGCGGCAGCCATTTCTATGGCTACACCTTC; CDR3aa: CASSQDNRGSHFYGYTF
v_gene: TRBV6-2/TRBV6-3; j_gene: TRBJ2-1; d_gene: TRBD1; abundance: .; CDR3nt: TGTGCCAGCAGTTACTTTGGGCCAACCGGGACAGGGCACAATGAGCAGTTCTTC; CDR3aa: CASSYFGPTGTGHNEQFF
v_gene: TRBV5-1; j_gene: TRBJ1-2; d_gene: TRBD1; abundance: once; CDR3nt: TGCGCCAGCAGCAGGACAGGGGGCTACTATGGCTACACCTTC; CDR3aa: CASSRTGGYYGYTF
v_gene: TRBV4-1; j_gene: TRBJ1-6; d_gene: .; abundance: .; CDR3nt: TGCGCCAGCAGCCAGTATGATATTGGGGCTTCACCCCTCCACTTT; CDR3aa: CASSQYDIGASPLHF
v_gene: TRBV27; j_gene: TRBJ1-5; d_gene: TRBD1; abundance: .; CDR3nt: TGTGCCAGCAGTAAACAGGGGCTTCGGAATCAGCCCCAGCATTTT; CDR3aa: CASSKQGLRNQPQHF
v_gene: TRBV12-5; j_gene: TRBJ1-2; d_gene: .; abundance: .; CDR3nt: TGTGCTAGTGGCCCCCAGGAGAACTATGGCTACACCTTC; CDR3aa: CASGPQENYGYTF
v_gene: TRBV9; j_gene: TRBJ2-5; d_gene: TRBD1; abundance: once; CDR3nt: TGTGCCAGCAGCGTGGGACAGAGCCCCTCCTTGGAGACCCAGTACTTC; CDR3aa: CASSVGQSPSLETQYF
v_gene: TRBV5-4; j_gene: TRBJ2-5; d_gene: TRBD2; abundance: .; CDR3nt: TGTGCCAGCAGCGAGGGACTAGCGCAAGAGACCCAGTACTTC; CDR3aa: CASSEGLAQETQYF
v_gene: TRBV25-1; j_gene: TRBJ1-5; d_gene: .; abundance: few; CDR3nt: TGTGCCAGCAGTCAAACCGGGACACCCAATCAGCCCCAGCATTTT; CDR3aa: CASSQTGTPNQPQHF